The source of this TCR beta chain is a study of cytomegalovirus exposure and HLA in healthy donors. CDR3 size: 16 residues. Germline values: CDR1 MNHEY, CDR2 SVGAGI. Trimming took 4 bases from V and 0 from J, leaving 15 bases between them. The primer mix had 60 Vbeta and 13 Jbeta primers. Repertoires were generated with immunoSEQ multiplex PCR, while TCRdb's copy carries only in-frame clones and drops some. The sample comprises roughly 150,000 clones, around 79% of which are singletons, and roughly 3.8% rests with the top ten. This clone has a single count. This clonotype was sampled from a male donor in good health and CMV-seronegative. This chain joins TRBV6-5 and TRBJ1-2; unclear D gene. Sample: PBMCs. Here the CDR3 DNA reads TGTGCCAGCAGTTGGCGCACCAAACGGGCTAACTATGGCTACACCTTC. Translated, it gives CASSWRTKRANYGYTF.